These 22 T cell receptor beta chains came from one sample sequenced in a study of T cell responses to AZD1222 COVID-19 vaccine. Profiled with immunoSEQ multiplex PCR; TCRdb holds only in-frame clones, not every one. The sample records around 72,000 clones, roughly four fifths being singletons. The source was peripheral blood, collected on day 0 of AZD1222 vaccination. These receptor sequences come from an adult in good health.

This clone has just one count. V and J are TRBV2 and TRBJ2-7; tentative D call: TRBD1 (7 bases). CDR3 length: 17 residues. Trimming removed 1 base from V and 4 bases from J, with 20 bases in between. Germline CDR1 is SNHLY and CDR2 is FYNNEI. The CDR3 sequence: CASSEGVAGGRGYEQYF. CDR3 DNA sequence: TGTGCCAGCAGTGAAGGTGTGGCAGGGGGTCGGGGGTACGAGCAGTACTTC.

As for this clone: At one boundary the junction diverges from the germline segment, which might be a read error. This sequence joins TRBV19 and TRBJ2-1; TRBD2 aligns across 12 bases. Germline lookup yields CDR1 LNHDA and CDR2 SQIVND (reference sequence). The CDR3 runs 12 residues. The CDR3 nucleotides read TGTGCCAGTTATGGACTAGCGGGGTTTCAGCTCTTC. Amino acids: CASYGLAGFQLF. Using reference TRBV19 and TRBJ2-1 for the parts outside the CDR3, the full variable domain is DGGITQSPKYLFRKEGQNVTLSCEQNLNHDAMYWYRQDPGQGLRLIYYSQIVNDFQKGDIAEGYSVSREKKESFPLTVTSAQKNPTAFYLCASYGLAGFQLFGPGTRLTVL.

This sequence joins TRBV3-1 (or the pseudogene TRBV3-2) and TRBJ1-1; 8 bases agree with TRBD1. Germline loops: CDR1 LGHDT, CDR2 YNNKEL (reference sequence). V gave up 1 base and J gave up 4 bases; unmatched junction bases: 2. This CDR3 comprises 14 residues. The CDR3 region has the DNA TGTGCCAGCAGCCAAGTTACAGGGGGCACTGAAGCTTTCTTT. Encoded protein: CASSQVTGGTEAFF.

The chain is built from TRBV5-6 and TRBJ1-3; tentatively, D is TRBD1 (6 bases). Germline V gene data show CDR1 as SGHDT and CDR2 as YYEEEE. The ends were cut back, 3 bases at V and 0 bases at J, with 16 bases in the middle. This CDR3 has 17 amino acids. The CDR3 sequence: CASSWGAGGYSGNTIYF. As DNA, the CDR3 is TGTGCCAGCAGCTGGGGGGCAGGCGGGTACTCTGGAAACACCATATATTTT.

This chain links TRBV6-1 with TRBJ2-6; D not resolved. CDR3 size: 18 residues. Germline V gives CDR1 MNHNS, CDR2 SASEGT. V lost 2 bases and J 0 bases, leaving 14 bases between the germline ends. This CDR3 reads CASSEHVGPTSGANVLTF. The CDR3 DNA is TGTGCCAGCAGTGAACATGTAGGACCTACCTCTGGGGCCAACGTCCTGACTTTC.

The CDR3 region has the DNA TGTGCCATGCACCAGAATCGGAGGGGACAAACCTACGAGCAGTACTTC. It codes for CAMHQNRRGQTYEQYF. The V and J genes are TRBV25-1 and TRBJ2-7; D could derive from TRBD1 or TRBD2 (6 bases each). Germline V lookup: CDR1 MGHDK, CDR2 SYGVNS. Between the trimmed V and J ends, which lost 10 bases and 2 bases, there was a span of 24 bases. The CDR3 totals 16 residues.

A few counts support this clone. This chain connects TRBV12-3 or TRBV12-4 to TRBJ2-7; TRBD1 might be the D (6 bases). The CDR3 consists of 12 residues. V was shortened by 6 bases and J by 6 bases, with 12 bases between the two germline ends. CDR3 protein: CASSLSGAEQYF. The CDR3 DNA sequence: TGTGCCAGCAGCCTGTCAGGGGCCGAGCAGTACTTC.

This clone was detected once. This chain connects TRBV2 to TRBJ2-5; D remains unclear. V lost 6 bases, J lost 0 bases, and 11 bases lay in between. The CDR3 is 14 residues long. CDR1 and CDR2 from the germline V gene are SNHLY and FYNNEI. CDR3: CASSRPQYQETQYF. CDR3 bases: TGTGCCAGCAGCCGGCCCCAATACCAAGAGACCCAGTACTTC.

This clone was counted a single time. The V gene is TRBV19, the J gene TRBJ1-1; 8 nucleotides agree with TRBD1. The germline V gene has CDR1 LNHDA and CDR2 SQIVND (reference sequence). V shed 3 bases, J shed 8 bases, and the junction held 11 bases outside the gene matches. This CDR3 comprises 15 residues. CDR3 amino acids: CASSMGTGPFKEAFF. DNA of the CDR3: TGTGCCAGTAGTATGGGGACAGGTCCTTTTAAGGAAGCTTTCTTT. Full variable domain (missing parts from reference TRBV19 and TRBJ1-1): DGGITQSPKYLFRKEGQNVTLSCEQNLNHDAMYWYRQDPGQGLRLIYYSQIVNDFQKGDIAEGYSVSREKKESFPLTVTSAQKNPTAFYLCASSMGTGPFKEAFFGQGTRLTVV.

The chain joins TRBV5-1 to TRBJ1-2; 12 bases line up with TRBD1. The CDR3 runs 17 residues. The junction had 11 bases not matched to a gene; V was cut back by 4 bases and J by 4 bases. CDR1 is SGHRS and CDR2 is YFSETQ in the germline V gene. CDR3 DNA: TGCGCCAGCAGCCCAGGGACAGGGGGCGAGGCTCCCTATGGCTACACCTTC. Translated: CASSPGTGGEAPYGYTF.

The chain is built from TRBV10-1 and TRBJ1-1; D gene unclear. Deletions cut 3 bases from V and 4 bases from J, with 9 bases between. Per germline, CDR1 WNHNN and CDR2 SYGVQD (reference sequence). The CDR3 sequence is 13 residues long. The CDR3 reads CASSDRSATEAFF. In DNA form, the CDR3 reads TGCGCCAGCAGTGACAGGTCGGCCACTGAAGCTTTCTTT.

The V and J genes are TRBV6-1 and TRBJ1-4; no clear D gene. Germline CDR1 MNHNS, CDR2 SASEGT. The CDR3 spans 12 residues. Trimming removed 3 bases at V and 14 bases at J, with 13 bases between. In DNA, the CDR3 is TGTGCCAGCAGTGACCGACCCTCGGGGCTGTTTTTT. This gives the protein CASSDRPSGLFF.

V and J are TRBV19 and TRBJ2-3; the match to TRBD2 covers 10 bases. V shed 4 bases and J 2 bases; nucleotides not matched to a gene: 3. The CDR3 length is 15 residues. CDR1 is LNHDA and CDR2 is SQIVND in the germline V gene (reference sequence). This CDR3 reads CASSRAGGPTDTQYF. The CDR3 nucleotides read TGTGCCAGTAGTAGAGCGGGGGGGCCCACAGATACGCAGTATTTT.

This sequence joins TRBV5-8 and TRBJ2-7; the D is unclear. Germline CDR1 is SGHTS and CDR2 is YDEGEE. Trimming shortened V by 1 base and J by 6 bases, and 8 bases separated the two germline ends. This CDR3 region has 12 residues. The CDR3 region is CASSLSAREQYF. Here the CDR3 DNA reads TGTGCCAGCAGCTTGTCGGCCCGCGAGCAGTACTTC.

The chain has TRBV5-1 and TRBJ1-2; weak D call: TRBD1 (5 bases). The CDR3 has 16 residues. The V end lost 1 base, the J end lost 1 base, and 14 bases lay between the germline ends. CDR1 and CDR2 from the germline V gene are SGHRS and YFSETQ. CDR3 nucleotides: TGCGCCAGCAGCTTGTCGGCCCGTCAGGGTAACTATGGCTACACCTTC. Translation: CASSLSARQGNYGYTF.

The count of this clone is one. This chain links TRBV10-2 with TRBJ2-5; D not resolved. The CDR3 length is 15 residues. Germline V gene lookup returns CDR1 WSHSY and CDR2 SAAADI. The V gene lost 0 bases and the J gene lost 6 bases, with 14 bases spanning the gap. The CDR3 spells CASSESSVARKTQYF. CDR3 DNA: TGCGCCAGCAGTGAGTCTTCGGTAGCTCGGAAGACCCAGTACTTC.

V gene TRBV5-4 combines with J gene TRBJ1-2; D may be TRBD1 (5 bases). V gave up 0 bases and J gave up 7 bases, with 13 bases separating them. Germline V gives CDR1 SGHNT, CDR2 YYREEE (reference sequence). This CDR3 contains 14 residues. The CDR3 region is CASSLGGGGAGYTF. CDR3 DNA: TGTGCCAGCAGCTTGGGTGGAGGCGGGGCTGGCTACACCTTC.

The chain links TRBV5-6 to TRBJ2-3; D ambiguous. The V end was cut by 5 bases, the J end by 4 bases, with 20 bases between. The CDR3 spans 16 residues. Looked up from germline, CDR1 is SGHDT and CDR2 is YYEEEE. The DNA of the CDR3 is TGTGCCAGCAGACCCGCCGTTCAGGCCAAGGCAGATACGCAGTATTTT. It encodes CASRPAVQAKADTQYF. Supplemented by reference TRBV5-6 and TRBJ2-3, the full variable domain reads DAGVTQSPTHLIKTRGQQVTLRCSPKSGHDTVSWYQQALGQGPQFIFQYYEEEERQRGNFPDRFSGHQFPNYSSELNVNALLLGDSALYLCASRPAVQAKADTQYFGPGTRLTVL.

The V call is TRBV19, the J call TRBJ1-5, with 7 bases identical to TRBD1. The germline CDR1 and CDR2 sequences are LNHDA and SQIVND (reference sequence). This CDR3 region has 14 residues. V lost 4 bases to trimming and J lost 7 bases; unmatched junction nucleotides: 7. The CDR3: CASSNRQGGQPQHF. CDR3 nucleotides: TGTGCCAGTAGTAACCGACAGGGCGGGCAGCCCCAGCATTTT.

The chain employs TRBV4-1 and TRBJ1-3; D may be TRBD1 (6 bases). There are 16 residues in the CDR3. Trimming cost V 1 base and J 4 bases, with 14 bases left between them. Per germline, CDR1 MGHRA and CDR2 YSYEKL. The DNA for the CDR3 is TGCGCCAGCAGCCAAGGTCAGGGGATAGTAGGAAACACCATATATTTT. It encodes CASSQGQGIVGNTIYF.

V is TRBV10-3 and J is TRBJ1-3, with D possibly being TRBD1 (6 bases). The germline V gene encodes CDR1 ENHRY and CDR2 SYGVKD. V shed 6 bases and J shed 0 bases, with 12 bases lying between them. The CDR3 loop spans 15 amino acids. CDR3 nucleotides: TGTGCCATCAGGGGGGGCCTGGACTCTGGAAACACCATATATTTT. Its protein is CAIRGGLDSGNTIYF.

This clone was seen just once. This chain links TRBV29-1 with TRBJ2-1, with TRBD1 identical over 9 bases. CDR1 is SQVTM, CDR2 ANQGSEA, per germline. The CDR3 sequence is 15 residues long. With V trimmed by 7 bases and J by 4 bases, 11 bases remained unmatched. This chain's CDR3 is CSAPTGGGRYNEQFF. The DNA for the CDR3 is TGCAGCGCTCCGACAGGGGGTGGGAGATACAATGAGCAGTTCTTC.